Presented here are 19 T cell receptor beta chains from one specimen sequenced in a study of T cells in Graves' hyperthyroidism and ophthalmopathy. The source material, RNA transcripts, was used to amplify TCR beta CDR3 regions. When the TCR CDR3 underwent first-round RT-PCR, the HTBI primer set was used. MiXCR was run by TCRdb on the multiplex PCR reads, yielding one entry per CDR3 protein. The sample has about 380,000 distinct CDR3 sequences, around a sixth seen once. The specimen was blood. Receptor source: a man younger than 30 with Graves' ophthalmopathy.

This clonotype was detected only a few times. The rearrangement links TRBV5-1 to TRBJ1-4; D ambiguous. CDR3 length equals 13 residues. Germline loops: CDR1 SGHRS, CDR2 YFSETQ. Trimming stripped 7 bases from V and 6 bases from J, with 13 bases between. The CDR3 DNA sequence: TGCGCCAGCGGCGATGGGGTGGATGAAAAACTGTTTTTT. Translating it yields CASGDGVDEKLFF.

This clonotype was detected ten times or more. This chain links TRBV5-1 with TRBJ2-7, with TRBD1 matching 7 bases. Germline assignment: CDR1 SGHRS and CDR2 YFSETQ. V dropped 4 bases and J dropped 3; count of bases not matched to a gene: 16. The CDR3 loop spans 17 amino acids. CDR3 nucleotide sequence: TGCGCCAGCAGCATCCTGACAGGGAACCCACTGGGCTACGAGCAGTACTTC. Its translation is CASSILTGNPLGYEQYF.

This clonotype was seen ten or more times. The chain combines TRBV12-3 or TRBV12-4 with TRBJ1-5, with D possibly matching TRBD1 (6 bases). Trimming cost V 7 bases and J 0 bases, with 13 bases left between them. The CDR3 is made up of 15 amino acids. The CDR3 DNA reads TGTGCCAGCAACCGGGGGGCTTATAGCAATCAGCCCCAGCATTTT. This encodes CASNRGAYSNQPQHF.

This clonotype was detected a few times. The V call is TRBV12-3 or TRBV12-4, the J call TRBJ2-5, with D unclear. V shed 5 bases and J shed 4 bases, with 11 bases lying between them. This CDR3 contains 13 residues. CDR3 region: CASSLPRRETQYF. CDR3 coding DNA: TGTGCCAGCAGTCTACCTAGGCGAGAGACCCAGTACTTC.

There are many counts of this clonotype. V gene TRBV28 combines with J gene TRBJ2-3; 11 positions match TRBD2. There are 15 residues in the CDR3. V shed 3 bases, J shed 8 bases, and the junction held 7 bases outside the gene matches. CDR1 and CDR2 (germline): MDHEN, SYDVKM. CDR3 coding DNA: TGTGCCAGCAGTTTTGTTAGCGGGGGGGCCGGTACGCAGTATTTT. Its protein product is CASSFVSGGAGTQYF. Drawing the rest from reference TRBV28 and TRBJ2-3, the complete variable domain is DVKVTQSSRYLVKRTGEKVFLECVQDMDHENMFWYRQDPGLGLRLIYFSYDVKMKEKGDIPEGYSVSREKKERFSLILESASTNQTSMYLCASSFVSGGAGTQYFGPGTRLTVL.

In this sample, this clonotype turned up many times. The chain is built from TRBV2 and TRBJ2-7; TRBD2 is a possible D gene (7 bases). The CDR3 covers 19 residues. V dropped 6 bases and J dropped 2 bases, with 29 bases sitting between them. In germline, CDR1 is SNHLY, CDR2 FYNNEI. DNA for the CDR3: TGTGCCAGCAGGGGGGCAGGGTGGACACCAGCGGGGTTAACCTACGAGCAGTACTTC. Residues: CASRGAGWTPAGLTYEQYF.

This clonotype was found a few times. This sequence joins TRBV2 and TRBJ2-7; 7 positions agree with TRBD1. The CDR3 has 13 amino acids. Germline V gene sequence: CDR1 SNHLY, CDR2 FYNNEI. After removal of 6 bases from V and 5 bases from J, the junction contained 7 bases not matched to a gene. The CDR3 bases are TGTGCCAGCAGAAGGACAGGCACCCACGAGCAGTACTTC. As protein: CASRRTGTHEQYF.

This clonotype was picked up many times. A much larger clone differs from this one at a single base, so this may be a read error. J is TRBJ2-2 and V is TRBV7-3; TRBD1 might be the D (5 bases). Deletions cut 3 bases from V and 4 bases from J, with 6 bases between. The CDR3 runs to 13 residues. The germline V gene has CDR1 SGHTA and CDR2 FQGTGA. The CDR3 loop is CASSFQGTGELFF. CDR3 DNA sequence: TGTGCCAGCAGCTTCCAGGGCACCGGGGAGCTGTTTTTT.

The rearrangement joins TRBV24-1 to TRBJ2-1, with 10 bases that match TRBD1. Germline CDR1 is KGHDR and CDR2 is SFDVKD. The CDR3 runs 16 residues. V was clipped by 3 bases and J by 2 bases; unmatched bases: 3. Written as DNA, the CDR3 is TGTGCCACCAGTGATCCCGGACAGGGGGCCTACAATGAGCAGTTCTTC. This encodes CATSDPGQGAYNEQFF.

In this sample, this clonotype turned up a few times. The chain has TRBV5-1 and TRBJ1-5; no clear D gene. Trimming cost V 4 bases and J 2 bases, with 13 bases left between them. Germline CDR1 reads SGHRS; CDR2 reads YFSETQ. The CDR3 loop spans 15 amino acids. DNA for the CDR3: TGCGCCAGCAGCAGTGAGGGAATTGGCAATCAGCCCCAGCATTTT. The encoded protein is CASSSEGIGNQPQHF.

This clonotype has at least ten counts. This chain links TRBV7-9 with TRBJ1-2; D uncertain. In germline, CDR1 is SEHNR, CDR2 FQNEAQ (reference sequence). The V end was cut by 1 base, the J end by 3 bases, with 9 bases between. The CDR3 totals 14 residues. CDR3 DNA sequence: TGTGCCAGCAGCTTAGGGGCAAGCGACTATGGCTACACCTTC. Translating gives CASSLGASDYGYTF.

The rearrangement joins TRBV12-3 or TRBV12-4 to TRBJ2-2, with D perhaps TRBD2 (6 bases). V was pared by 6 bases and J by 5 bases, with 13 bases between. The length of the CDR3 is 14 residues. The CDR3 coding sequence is TGTGCCAGCAGCCTCGGGACTTATACCGGGGAGCTGTTTTTT. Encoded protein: CASSLGTYTGELFF.

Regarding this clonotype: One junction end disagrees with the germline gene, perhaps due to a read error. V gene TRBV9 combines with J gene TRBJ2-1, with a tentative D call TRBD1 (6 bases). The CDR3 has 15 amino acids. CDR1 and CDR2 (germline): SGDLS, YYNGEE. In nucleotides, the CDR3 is TGTGCCAGCAGCGGGGACATTAATTCCTGCAATGAGCAGTTCTTC. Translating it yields CASSGDINSCNEQFF. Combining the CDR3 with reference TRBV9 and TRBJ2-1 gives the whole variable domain DSGVTQTPKHLITATGQRVTLRCSPRSGDLSVYWYQQSLDQGLQFLIQYYNGEERAKGNILERFSAQQFPDLHSELNLSSLELGDSALYFCASSGDINSCNEQFFGPGTRLTVL.

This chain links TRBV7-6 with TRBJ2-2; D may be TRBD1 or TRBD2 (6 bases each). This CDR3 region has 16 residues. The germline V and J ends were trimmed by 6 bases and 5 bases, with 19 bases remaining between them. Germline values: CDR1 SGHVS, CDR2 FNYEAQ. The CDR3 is CASSRMEGGNTGELFF. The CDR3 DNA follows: TGTGCCAGCAGTCGTATGGAGGGGGGAAATACCGGGGAGCTGTTTTTT.

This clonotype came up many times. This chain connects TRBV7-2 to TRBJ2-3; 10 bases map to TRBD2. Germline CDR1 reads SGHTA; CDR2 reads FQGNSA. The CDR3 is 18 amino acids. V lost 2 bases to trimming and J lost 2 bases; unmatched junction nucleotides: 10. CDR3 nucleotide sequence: TGTGCCAGCAGCTTATGGGTGGTAGCGGGGGGCTTCACAGATACGCAGTATTTT. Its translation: CASSLWVVAGGFTDTQYF.

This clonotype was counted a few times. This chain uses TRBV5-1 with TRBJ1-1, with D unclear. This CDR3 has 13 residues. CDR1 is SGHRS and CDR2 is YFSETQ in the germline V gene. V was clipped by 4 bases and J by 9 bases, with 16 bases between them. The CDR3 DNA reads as TGCGCCAGCAGCCCTGAAAGTGATACTCAAGCTTTCTTT. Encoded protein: CASSPESDTQAFF. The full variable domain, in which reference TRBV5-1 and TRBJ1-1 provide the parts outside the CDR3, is KAGVTQTPRYLIKTRGQQVTLSCSPISGHRSVSWYQQTPGQGLQFLFEYFSETQRNKGNFPGRFSGRQFSNSRSEMNVSTLELGDSALYLCASSPESDTQAFFGQGTRLTVV.

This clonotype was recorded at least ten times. The CDR3, as DNA: TGTGCCAGCAGCTTAGGAGCAGGACAAGAGACCCAGTACTTC. This translates into CASSLGAGQETQYF. V usage is TRBV7-9 and J usage is TRBJ2-5; D unclear. This CDR3 spans 14 amino acids. The V end lost 1 base, the J end lost 2 bases, and 8 bases lay between the germline ends. Per germline, CDR1 SEHNR and CDR2 FQNEAQ (reference sequence).

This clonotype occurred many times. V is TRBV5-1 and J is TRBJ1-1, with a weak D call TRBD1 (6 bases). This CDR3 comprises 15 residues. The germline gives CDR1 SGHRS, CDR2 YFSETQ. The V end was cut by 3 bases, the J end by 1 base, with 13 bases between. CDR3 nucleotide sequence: TGCGCCAGCAGCTCGGACAGCACTTGGAACACTGAAGCTTTCTTT. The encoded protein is CASSSDSTWNTEAFF.

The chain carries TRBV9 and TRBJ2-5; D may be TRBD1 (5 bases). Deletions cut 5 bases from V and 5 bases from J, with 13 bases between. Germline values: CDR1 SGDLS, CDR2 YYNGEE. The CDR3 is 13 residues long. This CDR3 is CASSIQVGETQYF. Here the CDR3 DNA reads TGTGCCAGCAGTATACAGGTTGGGGAGACCCAGTACTTC. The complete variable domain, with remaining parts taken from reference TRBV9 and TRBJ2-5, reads DSGVTQTPKHLITATGQRVTLRCSPRSGDLSVYWYQQSLDQGLQFLIQYYNGEERAKGNILERFSAQQFPDLHSELNLSSLELGDSALYFCASSIQVGETQYFGPGTRLLVL.